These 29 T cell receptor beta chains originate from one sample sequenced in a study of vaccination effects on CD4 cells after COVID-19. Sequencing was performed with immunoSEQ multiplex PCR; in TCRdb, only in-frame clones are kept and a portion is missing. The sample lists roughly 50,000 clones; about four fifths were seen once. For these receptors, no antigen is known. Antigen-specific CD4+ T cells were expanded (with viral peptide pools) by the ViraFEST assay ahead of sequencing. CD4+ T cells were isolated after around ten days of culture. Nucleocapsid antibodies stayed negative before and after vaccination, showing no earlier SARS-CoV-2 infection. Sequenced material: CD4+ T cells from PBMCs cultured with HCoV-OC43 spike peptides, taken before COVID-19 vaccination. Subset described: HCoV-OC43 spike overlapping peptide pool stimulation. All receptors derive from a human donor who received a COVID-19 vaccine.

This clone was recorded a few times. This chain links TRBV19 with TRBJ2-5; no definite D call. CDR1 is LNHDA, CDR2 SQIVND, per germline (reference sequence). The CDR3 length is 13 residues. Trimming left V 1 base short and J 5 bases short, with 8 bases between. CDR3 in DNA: TGTGCCAGTAGTATAGGAATGTGGGAGACCCAGTACTTC. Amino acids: CASSIGMWETQYF.

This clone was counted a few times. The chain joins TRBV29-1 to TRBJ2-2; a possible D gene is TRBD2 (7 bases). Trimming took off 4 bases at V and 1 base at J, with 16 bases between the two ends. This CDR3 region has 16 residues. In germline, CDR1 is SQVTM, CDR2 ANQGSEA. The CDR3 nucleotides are TGCAGCGTTGGAATGGGGGCGGGGGTGAACACCGGGGAGCTGTTTTTT. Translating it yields CSVGMGAGVNTGELFF.

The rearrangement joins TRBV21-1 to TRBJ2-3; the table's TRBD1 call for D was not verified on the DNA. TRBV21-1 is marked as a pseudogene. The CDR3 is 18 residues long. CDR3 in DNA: TGTGCCAGCAGCAAAGGGAAAAGGGGACAGGGGGTTTCAGATACGCAGTATTTT. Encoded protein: CASSKGKRGQGVSDTQYF.

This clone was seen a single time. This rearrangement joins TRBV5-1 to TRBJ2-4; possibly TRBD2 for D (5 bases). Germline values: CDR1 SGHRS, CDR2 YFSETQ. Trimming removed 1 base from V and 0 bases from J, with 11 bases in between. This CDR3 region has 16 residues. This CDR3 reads CASSLNPGIAKNIQYF. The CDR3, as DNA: TGCGCCAGCAGCTTGAATCCGGGGATAGCCAAAAACATTCAGTACTTC.

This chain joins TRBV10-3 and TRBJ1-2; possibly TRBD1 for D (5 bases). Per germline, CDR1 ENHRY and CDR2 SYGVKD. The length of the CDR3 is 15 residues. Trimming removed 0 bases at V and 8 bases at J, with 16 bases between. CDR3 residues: CAISESGGGAQGYTF. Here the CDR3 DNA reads TGTGCCATCAGTGAGTCGGGGGGAGGGGCGCAAGGCTACACCTTC.

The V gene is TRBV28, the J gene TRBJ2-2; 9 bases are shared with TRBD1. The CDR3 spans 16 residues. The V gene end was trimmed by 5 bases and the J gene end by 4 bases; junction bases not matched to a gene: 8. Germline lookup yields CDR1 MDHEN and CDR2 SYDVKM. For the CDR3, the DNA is TGTGCCAGCAGTCGTCCGGGGGACAGGGCCACCGGGGAGCTGTTTTTT. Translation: CASSRPGDRATGELFF.

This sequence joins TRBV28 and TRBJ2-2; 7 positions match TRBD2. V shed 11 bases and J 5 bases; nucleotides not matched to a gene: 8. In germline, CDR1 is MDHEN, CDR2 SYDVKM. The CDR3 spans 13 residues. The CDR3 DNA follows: TGTGCCGTCCAGCGGGGTAGTACCGGGGAGCTGTTTTTT. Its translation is CAVQRGSTGELFF.

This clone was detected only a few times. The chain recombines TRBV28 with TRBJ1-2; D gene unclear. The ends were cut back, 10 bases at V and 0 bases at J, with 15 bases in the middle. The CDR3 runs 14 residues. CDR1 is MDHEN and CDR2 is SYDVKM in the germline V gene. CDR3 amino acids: CAIMDRRTNYGYTF. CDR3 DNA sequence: TGTGCCATAATGGACCGACGGACTAACTATGGCTACACCTTC.

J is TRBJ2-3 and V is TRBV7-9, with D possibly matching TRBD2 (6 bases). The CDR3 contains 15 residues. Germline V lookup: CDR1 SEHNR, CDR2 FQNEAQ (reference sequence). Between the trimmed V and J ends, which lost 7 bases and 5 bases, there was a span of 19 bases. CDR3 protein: CASTPGVATLDTQYF. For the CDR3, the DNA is TGTGCCAGCACCCCGGGGGTAGCGACCTTAGATACGCAGTATTTT.

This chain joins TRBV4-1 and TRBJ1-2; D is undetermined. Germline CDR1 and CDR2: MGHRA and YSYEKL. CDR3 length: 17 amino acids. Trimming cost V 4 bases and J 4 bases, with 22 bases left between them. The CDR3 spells CASSLSRGSLIPYGYTF. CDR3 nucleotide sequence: TGCGCCAGCAGCCTTTCCCGGGGTAGTTTAATTCCCTATGGCTACACCTTC.

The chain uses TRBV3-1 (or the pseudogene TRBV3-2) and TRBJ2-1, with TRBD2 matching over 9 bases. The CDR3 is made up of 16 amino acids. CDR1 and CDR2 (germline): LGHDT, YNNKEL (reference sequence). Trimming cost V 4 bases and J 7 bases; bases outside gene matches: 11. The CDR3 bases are TGTGCCAGCAGCCGGGAAGGCGGGGGGGTTCGGAATGAGCAGTTCTTC. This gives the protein CASSREGGGVRNEQFF.

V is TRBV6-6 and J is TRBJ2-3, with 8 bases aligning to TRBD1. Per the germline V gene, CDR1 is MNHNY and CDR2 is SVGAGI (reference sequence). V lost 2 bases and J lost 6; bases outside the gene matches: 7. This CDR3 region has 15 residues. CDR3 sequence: CASSYPQGAKDTQYF. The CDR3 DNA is TGTGCCAGCAGTTACCCGCAGGGGGCAAAGGATACGCAGTATTTT.

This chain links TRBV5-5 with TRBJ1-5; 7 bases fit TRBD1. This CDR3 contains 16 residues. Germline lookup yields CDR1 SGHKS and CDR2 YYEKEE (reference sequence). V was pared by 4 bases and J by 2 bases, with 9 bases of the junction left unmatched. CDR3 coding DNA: TGTGCCAGCAGCCCGCATACAGGGGTGGGCAATCAGCCCCAGCATTTT. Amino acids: CASSPHTGVGNQPQHF.

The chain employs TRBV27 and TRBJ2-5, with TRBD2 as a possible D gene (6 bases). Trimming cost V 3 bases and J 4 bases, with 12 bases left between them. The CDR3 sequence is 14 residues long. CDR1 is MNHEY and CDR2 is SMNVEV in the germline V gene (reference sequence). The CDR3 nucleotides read TGTGCCAGCAGTTTCTTTGCGACTAGAGAGACCCAGTACTTC. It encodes CASSFFATRETQYF.

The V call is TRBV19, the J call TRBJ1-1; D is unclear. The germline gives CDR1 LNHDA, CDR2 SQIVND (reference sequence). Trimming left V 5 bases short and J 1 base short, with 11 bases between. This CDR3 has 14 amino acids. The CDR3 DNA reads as TGTGCCAGTAGTTCCTCCGGGAGGAACACTGAAGCTTTCTTT. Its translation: CASSSSGRNTEAFF. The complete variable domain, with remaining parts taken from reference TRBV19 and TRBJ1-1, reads DGGITQSPKYLFRKEGQNVTLSCEQNLNHDAMYWYRQDPGQGLRLIYYSQIVNDFQKGDIAEGYSVSREKKESFPLTVTSAQKNPTAFYLCASSSSGRNTEAFFGQGTRLTVV.

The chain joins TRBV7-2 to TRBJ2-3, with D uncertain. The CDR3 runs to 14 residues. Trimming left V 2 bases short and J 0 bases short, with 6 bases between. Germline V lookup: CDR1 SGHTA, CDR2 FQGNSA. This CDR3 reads CASSLRESTDTQYF. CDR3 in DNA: TGTGCCAGCAGCTTAAGGGAAAGCACAGATACGCAGTATTTT.

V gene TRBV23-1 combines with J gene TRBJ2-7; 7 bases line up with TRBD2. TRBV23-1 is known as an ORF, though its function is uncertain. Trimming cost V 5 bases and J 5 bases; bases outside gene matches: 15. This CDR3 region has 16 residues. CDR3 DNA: TGCGCCAGCAGTAGGGAGGGACCCCGGGCCCCTCACGAGCAGTACGTC. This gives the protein CASSREGPRAPHEQYV.

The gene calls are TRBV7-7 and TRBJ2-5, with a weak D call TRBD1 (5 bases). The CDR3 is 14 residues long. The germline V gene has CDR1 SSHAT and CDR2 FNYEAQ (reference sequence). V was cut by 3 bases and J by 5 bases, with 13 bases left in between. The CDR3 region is CASSFKGVGETQYF. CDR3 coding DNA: TGTGCCAGCAGCTTCAAAGGGGTAGGGGAGACCCAGTACTTC.

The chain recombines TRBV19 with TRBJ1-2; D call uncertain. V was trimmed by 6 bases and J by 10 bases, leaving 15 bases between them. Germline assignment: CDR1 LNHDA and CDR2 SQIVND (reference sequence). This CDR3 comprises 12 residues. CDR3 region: CASRRERGAYTF. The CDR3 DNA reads TGTGCCAGTAGAAGGGAGCGGGGTGCCTACACCTTC.

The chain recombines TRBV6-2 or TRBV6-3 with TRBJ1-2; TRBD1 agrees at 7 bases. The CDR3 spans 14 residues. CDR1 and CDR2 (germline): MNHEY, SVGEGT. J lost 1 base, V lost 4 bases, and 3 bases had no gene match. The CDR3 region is CASSWTGNNYGYTF. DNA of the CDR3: TGTGCCAGCAGTTGGACAGGCAATAACTATGGCTACACCTTC.

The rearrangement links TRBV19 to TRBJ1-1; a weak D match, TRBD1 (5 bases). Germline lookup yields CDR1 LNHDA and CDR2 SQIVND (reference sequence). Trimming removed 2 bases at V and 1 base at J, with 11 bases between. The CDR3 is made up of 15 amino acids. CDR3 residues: CASSITRTQNTEAFF. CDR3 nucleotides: TGTGCCAGTAGTATAACCCGGACACAGAACACTGAAGCTTTCTTT. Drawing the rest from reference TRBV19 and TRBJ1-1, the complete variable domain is DGGITQSPKYLFRKEGQNVTLSCEQNLNHDAMYWYRQDPGQGLRLIYYSQIVNDFQKGDIAEGYSVSREKKESFPLTVTSAQKNPTAFYLCASSITRTQNTEAFFGQGTRLTVV.

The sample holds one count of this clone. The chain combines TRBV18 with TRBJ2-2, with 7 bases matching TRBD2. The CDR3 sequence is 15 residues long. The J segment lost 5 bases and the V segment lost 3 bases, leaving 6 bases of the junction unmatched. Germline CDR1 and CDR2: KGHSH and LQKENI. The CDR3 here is CASSPRDYQTGELFF. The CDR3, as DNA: TGTGCCAGCTCACCGCGGGACTATCAGACCGGGGAGCTGTTTTTT.

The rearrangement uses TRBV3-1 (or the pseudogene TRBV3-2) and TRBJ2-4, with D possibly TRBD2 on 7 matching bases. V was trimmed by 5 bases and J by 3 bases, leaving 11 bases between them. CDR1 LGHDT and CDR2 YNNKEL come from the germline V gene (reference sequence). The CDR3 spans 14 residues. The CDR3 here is CASSGGAVKNIQYF. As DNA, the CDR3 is TGTGCCAGCAGCGGGGGGGCGGTCAAAAACATTCAGTACTTC.

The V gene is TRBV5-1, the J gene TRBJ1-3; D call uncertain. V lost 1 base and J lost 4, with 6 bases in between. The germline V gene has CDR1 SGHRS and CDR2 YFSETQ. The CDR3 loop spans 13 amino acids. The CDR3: CASSLLGGNTIYF. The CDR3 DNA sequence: TGCGCCAGCAGCTTGTTAGGGGGAAACACCATATATTTT.

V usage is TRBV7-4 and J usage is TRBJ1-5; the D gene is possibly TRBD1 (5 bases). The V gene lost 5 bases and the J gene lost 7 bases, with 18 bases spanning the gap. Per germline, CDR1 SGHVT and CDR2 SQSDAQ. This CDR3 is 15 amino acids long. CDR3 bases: TGTGCCAGCAGCCCTACTCAGGGATGGGCCCAGCCCCAGCATTTT. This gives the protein CASSPTQGWAQPQHF.

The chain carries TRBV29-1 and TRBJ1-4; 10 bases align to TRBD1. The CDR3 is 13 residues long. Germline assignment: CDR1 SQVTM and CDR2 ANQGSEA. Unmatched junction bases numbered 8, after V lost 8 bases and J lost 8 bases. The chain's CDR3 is CSISGQGNEKLFF. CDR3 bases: TGCAGCATCTCGGGACAGGGGAACGAAAAACTGTTTTTT.

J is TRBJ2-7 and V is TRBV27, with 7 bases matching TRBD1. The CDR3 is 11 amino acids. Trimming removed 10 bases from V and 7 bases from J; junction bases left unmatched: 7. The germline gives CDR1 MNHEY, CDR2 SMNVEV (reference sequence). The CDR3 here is CATKGAREQYV. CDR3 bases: TGTGCCACCAAGGGGGCTCGGGAGCAGTACGTC.

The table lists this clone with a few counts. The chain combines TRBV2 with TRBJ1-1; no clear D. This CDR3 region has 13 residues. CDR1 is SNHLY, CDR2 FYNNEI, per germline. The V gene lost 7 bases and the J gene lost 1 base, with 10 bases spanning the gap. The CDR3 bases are TGTGCCAGCAATCTCGATTCGAACACTGAAGCTTTCTTT. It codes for CASNLDSNTEAFF.

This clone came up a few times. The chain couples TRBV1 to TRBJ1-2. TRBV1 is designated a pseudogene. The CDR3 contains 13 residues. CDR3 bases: TGCACCGCCGCGGGGGCCAGAAACTATGGCTACACCTTC. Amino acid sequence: CTAAGARNYGYTF.